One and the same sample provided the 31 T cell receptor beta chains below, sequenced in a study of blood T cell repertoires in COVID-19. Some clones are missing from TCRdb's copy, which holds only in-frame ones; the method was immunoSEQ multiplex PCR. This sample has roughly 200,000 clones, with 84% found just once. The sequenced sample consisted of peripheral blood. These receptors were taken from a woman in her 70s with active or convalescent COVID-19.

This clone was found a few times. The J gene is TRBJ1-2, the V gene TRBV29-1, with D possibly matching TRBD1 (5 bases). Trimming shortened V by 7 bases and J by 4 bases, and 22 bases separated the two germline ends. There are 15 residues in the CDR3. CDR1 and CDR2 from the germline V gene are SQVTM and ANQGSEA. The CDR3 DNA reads TGCAGCGCTGGCCGGGGGGAAGGGCCGGGCTATGGCTACACCTTC. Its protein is CSAGRGEGPGYGYTF.

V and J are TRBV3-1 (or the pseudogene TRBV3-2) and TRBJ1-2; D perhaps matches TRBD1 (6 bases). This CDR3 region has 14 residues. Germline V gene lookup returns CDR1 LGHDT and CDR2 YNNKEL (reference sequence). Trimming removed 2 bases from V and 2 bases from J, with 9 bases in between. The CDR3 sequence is CASSQFQGNYGYTF. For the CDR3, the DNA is TGTGCCAGCAGCCAATTTCAGGGGAACTATGGCTACACCTTC.

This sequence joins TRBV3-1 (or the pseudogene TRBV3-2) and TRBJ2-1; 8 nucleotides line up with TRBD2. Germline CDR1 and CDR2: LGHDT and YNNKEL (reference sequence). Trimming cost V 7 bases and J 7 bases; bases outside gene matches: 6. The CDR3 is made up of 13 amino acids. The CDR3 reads CASTSGRSNEQFF. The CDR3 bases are TGTGCCAGCACCAGCGGGAGAAGTAATGAGCAGTTCTTC.

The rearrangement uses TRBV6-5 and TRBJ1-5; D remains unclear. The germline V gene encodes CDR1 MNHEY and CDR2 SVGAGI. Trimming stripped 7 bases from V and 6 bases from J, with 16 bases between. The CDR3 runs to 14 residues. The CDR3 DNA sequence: TGTGCCAGCAACCGGGAAAGGTTCACTCAGCCCCAGCATTTT. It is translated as CASNRERFTQPQHF.

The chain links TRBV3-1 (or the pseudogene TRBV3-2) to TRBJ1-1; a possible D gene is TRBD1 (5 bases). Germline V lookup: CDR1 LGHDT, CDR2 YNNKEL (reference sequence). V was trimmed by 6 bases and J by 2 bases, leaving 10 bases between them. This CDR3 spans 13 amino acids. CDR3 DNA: TGTGCCAGCAGAAACGGACACAACACTGAAGCTTTCTTT. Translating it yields CASRNGHNTEAFF.

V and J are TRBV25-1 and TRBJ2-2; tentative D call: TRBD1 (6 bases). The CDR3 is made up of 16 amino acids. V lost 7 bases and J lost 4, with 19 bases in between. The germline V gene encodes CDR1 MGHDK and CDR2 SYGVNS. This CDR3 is CASIRRTGHLTGELFF. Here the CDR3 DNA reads TGTGCCAGCATCCGGAGGACGGGACACCTCACCGGGGAGCTGTTTTTT.

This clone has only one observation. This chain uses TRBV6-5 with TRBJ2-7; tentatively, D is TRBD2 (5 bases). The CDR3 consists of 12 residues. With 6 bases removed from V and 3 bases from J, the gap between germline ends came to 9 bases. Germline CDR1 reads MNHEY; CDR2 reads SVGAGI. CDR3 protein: CASSLEGYEQYF. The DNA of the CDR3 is TGTGCCAGCAGCCTCGAGGGCTACGAGCAGTACTTC.

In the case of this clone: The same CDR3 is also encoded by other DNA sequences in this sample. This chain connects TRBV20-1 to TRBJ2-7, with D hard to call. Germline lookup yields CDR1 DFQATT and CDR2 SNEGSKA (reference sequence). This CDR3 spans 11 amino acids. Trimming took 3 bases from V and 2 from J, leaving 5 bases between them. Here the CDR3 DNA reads TGCAGTGCTAGTTTAGCCTACGAGCAGTACTTC. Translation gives CSASLAYEQYF.

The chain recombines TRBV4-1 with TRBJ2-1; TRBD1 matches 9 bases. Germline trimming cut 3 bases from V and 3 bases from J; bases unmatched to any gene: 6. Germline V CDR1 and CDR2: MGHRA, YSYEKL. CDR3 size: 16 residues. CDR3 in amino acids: CASSQEPGQGYNEQFF. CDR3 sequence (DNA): TGCGCCAGCAGCCAGGAACCGGGACAGGGCTACAATGAGCAGTTCTTC.

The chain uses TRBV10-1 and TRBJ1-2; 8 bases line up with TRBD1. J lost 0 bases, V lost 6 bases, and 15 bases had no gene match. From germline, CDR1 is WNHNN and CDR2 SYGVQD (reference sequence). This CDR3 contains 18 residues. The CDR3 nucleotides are TGCGCCAGCAGAGTGGACAGGGAAACTATCAGAGCTAACTATGGCTACACCTTC. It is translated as CASRVDRETIRANYGYTF.

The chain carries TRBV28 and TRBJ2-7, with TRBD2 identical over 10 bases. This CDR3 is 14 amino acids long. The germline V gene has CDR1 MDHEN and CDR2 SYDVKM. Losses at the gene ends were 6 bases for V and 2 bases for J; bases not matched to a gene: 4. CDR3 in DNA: TGTGCCAGCAGGACAGCGGGAGGGACCTACGAGCAGTACTTC. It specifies CASRTAGGTYEQYF.

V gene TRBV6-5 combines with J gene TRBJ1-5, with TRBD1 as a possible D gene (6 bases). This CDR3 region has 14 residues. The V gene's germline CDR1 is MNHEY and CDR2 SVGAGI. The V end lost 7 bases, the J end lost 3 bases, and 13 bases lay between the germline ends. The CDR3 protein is CASKIGQSNQPQHF. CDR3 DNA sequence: TGTGCCAGCAAAATAGGACAGTCCAATCAGCCCCAGCATTTT.

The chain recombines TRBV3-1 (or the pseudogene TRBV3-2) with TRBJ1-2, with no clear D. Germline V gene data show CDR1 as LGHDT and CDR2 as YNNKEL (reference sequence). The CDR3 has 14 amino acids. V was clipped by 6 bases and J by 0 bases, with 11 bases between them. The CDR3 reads CASRKGSANYGYTF. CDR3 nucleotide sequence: TGTGCCAGCAGAAAAGGGAGTGCTAACTATGGCTACACCTTC.

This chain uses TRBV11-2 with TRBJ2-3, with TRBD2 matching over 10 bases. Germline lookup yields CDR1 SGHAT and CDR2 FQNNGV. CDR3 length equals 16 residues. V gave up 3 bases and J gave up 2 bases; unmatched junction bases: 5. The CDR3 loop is CASSFIAGGTTDTQYF. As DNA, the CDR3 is TGTGCCAGCAGCTTTATAGCGGGAGGCACCACAGATACGCAGTATTTT. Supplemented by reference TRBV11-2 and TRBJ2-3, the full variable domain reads EAGVAQSPRYKIIEKRQSVAFWCNPISGHATLYWYQQILGQGPKLLIQFQNNGVVDDSQLPKDRFSAERLKGVDSTLKIQPAKLEDSAVYLCASSFIAGGTTDTQYFGPGTRLTVL.

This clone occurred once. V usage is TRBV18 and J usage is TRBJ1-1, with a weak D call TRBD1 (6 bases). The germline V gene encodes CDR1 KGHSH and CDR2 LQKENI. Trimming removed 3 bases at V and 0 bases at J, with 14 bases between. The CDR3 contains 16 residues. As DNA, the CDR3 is TGTGCCAGCTCACCTCGGACAGAATACATGAACACTGAAGCTTTCTTT. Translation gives CASSPRTEYMNTEAFF.

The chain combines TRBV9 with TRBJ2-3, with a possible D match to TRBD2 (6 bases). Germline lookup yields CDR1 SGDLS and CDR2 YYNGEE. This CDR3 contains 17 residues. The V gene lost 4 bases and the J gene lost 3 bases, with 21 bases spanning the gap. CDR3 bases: TGTGCCAGCAGCTTAACCGGGGGAACGGGGCCGACAGATACGCAGTATTTT. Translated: CASSLTGGTGPTDTQYF.

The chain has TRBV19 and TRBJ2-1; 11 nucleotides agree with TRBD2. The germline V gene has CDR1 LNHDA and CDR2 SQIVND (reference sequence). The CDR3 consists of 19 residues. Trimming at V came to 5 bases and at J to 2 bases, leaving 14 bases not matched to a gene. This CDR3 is CASSQGLAVDKGTYNEQFF. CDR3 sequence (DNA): TGTGCCAGTAGTCAGGGACTAGCGGTCGACAAGGGGACCTACAATGAGCAGTTCTTC.

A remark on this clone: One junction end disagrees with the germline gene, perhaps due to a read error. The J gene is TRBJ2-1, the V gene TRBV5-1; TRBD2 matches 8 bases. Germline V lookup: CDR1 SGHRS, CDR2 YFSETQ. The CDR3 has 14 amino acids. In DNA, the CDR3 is TGCGCCAGCAGCTTGGAACCTAGCGGGTGGCCAGGGGTCTTC. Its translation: CASSLEPSGWPGVF.

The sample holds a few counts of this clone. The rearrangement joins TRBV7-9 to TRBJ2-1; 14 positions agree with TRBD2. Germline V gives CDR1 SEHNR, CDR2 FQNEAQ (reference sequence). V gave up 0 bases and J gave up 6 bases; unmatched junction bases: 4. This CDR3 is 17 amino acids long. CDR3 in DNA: TGTGCCAGCAGCTTAGCGGGACTAGCGGGAGTCGTCAATGAGCAGTTCTTC. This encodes CASSLAGLAGVVNEQFF.

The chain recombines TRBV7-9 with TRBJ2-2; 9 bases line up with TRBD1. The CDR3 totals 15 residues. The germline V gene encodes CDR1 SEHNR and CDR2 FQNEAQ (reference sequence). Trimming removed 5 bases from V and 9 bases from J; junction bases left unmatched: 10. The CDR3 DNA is TGTGCCAGCAGCCTGGACAGGGGATGGGCCCGGGAGCTGTTTTTT. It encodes CASSLDRGWARELFF.

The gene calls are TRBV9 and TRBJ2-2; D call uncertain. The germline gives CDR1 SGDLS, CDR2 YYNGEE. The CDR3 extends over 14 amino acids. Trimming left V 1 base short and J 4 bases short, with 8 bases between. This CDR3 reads CASSVYTVTGELFF. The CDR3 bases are TGTGCCAGCAGCGTATATACAGTCACCGGGGAGCTGTTTTTT.

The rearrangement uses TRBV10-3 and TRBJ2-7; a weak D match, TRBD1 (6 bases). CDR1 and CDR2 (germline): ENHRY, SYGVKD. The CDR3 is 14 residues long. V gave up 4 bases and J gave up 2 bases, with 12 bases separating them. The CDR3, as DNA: TGTGCCATCAGTGCGAAACAGGGTGCCTACGAGCAGTACTTC. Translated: CAISAKQGAYEQYF.

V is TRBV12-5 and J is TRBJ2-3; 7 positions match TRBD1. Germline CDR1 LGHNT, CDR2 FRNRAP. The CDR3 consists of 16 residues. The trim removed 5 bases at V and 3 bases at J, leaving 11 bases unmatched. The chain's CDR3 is CASGPGQVARTDTQYF. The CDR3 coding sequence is TGTGCTAGTGGTCCTGGACAGGTGGCTCGGACAGATACGCAGTATTTT.

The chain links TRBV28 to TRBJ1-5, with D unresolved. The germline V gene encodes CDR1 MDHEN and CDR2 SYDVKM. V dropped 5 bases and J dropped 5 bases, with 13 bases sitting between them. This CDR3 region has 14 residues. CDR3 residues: CASSEYRIHQPQHF. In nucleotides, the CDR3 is TGTGCCAGCAGTGAATACAGAATTCATCAGCCCCAGCATTTT.

The CDR3 nucleotides are TGTGCCAGCTCTTCTACCGGGACTTGGTCCTACAATGAGCAGTTCTTC. It specifies CASSSTGTWSYNEQFF. The rearrangement uses TRBV18 and TRBJ2-1; maybe TRBD2 (6 bases). This CDR3 has 16 residues. Germline CDR1 is KGHSH and CDR2 is LQKENI. The V end lost 6 bases, the J end lost 1 base, and 16 bases lay between the germline ends.

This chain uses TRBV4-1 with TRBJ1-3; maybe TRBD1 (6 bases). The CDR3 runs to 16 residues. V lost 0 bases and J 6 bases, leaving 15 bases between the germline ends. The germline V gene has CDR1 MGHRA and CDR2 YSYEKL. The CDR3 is CASSQDRAGVKNTIYF. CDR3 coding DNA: TGCGCCAGCAGCCAAGATAGGGCAGGGGTGAAAAACACCATATATTTT.

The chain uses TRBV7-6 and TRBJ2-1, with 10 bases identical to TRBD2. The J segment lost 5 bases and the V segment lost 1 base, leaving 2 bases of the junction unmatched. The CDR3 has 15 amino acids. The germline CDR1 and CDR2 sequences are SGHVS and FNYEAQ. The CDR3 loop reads CASSLVGTSDNEQFF. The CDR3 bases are TGTGCCAGCAGCTTAGTTGGGACTAGCGACAATGAGCAGTTCTTC.

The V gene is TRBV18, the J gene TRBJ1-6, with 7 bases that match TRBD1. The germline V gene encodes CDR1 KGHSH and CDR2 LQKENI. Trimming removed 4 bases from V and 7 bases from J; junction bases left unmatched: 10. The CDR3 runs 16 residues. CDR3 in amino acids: CASSLAPTGKNSPLHF. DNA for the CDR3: TGTGCCAGCTCACTAGCCCCGACAGGGAAGAATTCACCCCTCCACTTT. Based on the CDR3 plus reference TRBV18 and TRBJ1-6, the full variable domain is NAGVMQNPRHLVRRRGQEARLRCSPMKGHSHVYWYRQLPEEGLKFMVYLQKENIIDESGMPKERFSAEFPKEGPSILRIQQVVRGDSAAYFCASSLAPTGKNSPLHFGNGTRLTVT.

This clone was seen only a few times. DNA of the CDR3: TGTGCCAGCAGCTTAACAGGGGTGAGCAATTCACCCCTCCACTTT. Amino acid sequence: CASSLTGVSNSPLHF. The chain is built from TRBV7-3 and TRBJ1-6; D may be TRBD1 (5 bases). CDR3 size: 15 residues. With 0 bases removed from V and 7 bases from J, the gap between germline ends came to 10 bases. Germline CDR1 is SGHTA and CDR2 is FQGTGA.

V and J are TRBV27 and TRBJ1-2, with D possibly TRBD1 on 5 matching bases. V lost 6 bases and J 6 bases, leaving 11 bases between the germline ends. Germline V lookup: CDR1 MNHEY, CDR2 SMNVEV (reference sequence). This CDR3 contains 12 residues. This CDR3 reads CASSTGGDGYTF. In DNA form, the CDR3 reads TGTGCCAGCAGCACGGGAGGGGATGGCTACACCTTC.

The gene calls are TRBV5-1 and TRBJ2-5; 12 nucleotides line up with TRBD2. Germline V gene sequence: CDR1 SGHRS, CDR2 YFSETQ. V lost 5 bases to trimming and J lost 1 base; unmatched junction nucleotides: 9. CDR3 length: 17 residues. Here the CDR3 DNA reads TGCGCCAGCAGTCCCGGGGGACTAGCGGGCCGCCAAGAGACCCAGTACTTC. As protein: CASSPGGLAGRQETQYF.